The 16 T cell receptor beta chains presented below share a single source sample, sequenced in a study of blood T cell repertoires in COVID-19. Profiled with immunoSEQ multiplex PCR; TCRdb holds only in-frame clones, not every one. Here the sample spans 140,000 or so clones, roughly 88% being singletons. Sequences were obtained from peripheral blood. The receptor set was obtained from a man in his 60s with active or convalescent COVID-19.

The chain employs TRBV19 and TRBJ1-2; D might be TRBD1 (6 bases). CDR1 LNHDA and CDR2 SQIVND come from the germline V gene (reference sequence). Trimming took 4 bases from V and 3 from J, leaving 15 bases between them. The CDR3 is 15 amino acids. The DNA of the CDR3 is TGTGCCAGTAGTAGGGGGACACAAGCGGACTATGGCTACACCTTC. This codes for CASSRGTQADYGYTF.

This CDR3 is CASSNRGKTEAFF. For the CDR3, the DNA is TGTGCCAGCAGCAACAGGGGGAAAACTGAAGCTTTCTTT. The V gene is TRBV12-3 or TRBV12-4, the J gene TRBJ1-1; 8 nucleotides match TRBD1. V lost 6 bases to trimming and J lost 5 bases; unmatched junction nucleotides: 5. CDR3 size: 13 residues.

CDR3 DNA sequence: TGTGCCAGCAGCCGACCGGGACAGGGGTGCACCGGGGAGCTGTTTTTT. Translated: CASSRPGQGCTGELFF. The chain carries TRBV21-1 and TRBJ2-2; TRBD1 was called by the table and not checked on the DNA. TRBV21-1 is termed a pseudogene. This CDR3 spans 16 amino acids.

The CDR3 here is CASSLGHRSSGNTIYF. In DNA form, the CDR3 reads TGTGCCAGCAGCTTAGGTCACCGGAGCTCTGGAAACACCATATATTTT. The V gene is TRBV7-2, the J gene TRBJ1-3; D is ambiguous. CDR1 is SGHTA, CDR2 FQGNSA, per germline. The CDR3 runs to 16 residues. V lost 1 base and J lost 0, with 10 bases in between.

The chain employs TRBV3-1 (or the pseudogene TRBV3-2) and TRBJ1-5; TRBD1 matches 11 bases. The CDR3 loop spans 18 amino acids. Germline CDR1 and CDR2: LGHDT and YNNKEL (reference sequence). With 4 bases clipped from V and 0 bases from J, the junction kept 8 bases outside the gene matches. The CDR3 protein is CASSPTLGTGGSNQPQHF. CDR3 nucleotides: TGTGCCAGCAGCCCGACCCTCGGGACAGGGGGTAGCAATCAGCCCCAGCATTTT.

This chain joins TRBV7-8 and TRBJ2-1, with D hard to call. This CDR3 has 14 residues. V gave up 2 bases and J gave up 1 base, with 6 bases separating them. Germline CDR1 reads SGHVS; CDR2 reads FQNEAQ. CDR3 protein: CASSLLMSYNEQFF. CDR3 sequence (DNA): TGTGCCAGCAGCTTACTAATGTCCTACAATGAGCAGTTCTTC.

This rearrangement joins TRBV7-2 to TRBJ1-2; 9 nucleotides line up with TRBD1. Trimming cost V 4 bases and J 5 bases; bases outside gene matches: 17. The germline V gene encodes CDR1 SGHTA and CDR2 FQGNSA. The length of the CDR3 is 18 residues. The CDR3 loop reads CASSSVGTGGFGGYGYTF. CDR3 nucleotide sequence: TGTGCCAGCAGCTCGGTCGGTACAGGGGGCTTTGGGGGATATGGCTACACCTTC.

The J gene is TRBJ1-5, the V gene TRBV20-1; no clear D gene. This CDR3 spans 11 amino acids. The V gene lost 6 bases and the J gene lost 11 bases, with 14 bases spanning the gap. Germline-derived CDR1 and CDR2 are DFQATT and SNEGSKA (reference sequence). The CDR3 DNA reads TGCAGTGCCGGACCCCCCGGGGCCCAGCATTTT. Amino acid sequence: CSAGPPGAQHF.

The genes are TRBV14 and TRBJ2-2; 10 bases are shared with TRBD2. Germline V gene sequence: CDR1 SGHDN, CDR2 FVKESK. The junction had 1 base not matched to a gene; V was cut back by 6 bases and J by 3 bases. There are 14 residues in the CDR3. CDR3 amino acids: CASRAGGHTGELFF. CDR3 nucleotide sequence: TGTGCCAGCAGAGCGGGAGGGCACACCGGGGAGCTGTTTTTT.

This sequence joins TRBV6-2 or TRBV6-3 and TRBJ1-5; 10 bases align to TRBD1. V shed 5 bases, J shed 6 bases, and the junction held 1 base outside the gene matches. Looked up from germline, CDR1 is MNHEY and CDR2 is SVGEGT. CDR3 length: 13 amino acids. The CDR3 sequence is CASSGTGVQPQHF. CDR3 DNA: TGTGCCAGCAGTGGGACAGGGGTTCAGCCCCAGCATTTT.

This clone was seen a few times. DNA of the CDR3: TGTGCCAGCAGGCCCAGGGGGGACACTGAAGCTTTCTTT. Its protein is CASRPRGDTEAFF. The gene calls are TRBV6-5 and TRBJ1-1; 7 bases agree with TRBD1. Germline CDR1 reads MNHEY; CDR2 reads SVGAGI. The ends lost 6 bases at V and 3 bases at J; junction bases unmatched: 4. The CDR3 is 13 residues long.

The rearrangement links TRBV19 to TRBJ2-5, with 7 bases identical to TRBD1. The CDR3 loop spans 15 amino acids. Losses at the gene ends were 4 bases for V and 4 bases for J; bases not matched to a gene: 9. CDR1 is LNHDA, CDR2 SQIVND, per germline (reference sequence). The CDR3 DNA reads TGTGCCAGTAGTAAAGTCAGGGGGTTAGGAGAGACCCAGTACTTC. Protein sequence: CASSKVRGLGETQYF.

The CDR3 bases are TGTGCCAGCAGCCAAGATTTCGCCTACGAGCAGTACTTC. This codes for CASSQDFAYEQYF. This chain joins TRBV14 and TRBJ2-7; D is unclear. V lost 0 bases and J lost 2, with 5 bases in between. This CDR3 spans 13 amino acids. Looked up from germline, CDR1 is SGHDN and CDR2 is FVKESK.

This rearrangement joins TRBV12-3 or TRBV12-4 to TRBJ2-7, with 10 positions matching TRBD2. J lost 6 bases, V lost 8 bases, and 7 bases had no gene match. This CDR3 region has 13 residues. CDR3: CASRSGGPAEQYF. The CDR3 DNA is TGTGCCAGCCGTAGCGGGGGGCCGGCCGAGCAGTACTTC.

The chain uses TRBV11-3 and TRBJ2-2, with D perhaps TRBD1 (6 bases). This CDR3 contains 15 residues. V was pared by 5 bases and J by 0 bases, with 10 bases between. Germline-derived CDR1 and CDR2 are SGHNT and YENEEA. The CDR3 loop reads CASSTQGTNTGELFF. As DNA, the CDR3 is TGTGCCAGCAGCACCCAGGGGACGAACACCGGGGAGCTGTTTTTT.

This clone showed up just once. V usage is TRBV11-3 and J usage is TRBJ2-1, with D tentatively TRBD2 (6 bases). The germline gives CDR1 SGHNT, CDR2 YENEEA. The CDR3 length is 14 residues. V lost 4 bases and J lost 4, with 11 bases in between. Here the CDR3 reads CASSWRESYNEQFF. CDR3 in DNA: TGTGCCAGCAGCTGGAGGGAATCTTACAATGAGCAGTTCTTC.